The 23 T cell receptor beta chains below were found in one sample sequenced in a study of T cells in Graves' hyperthyroidism and ophthalmopathy. It was RNA transcripts that yielded the amplified TCR beta CDR3 regions. The HTBI set primed first-round TCR CDR3 RT-PCR. One entry per CDR3 protein results from TCRdb running MiXCR on the multiplex PCR reads. The table lists nearly 110,000 distinct CDR3 sequences, 16% of them singletons. Sequences were obtained from blood. The receptor set was obtained from a woman aged 50 to 60 with Graves' hyperthyroidism.

This clonotype has at least ten counts. The gene calls are TRBV3-1 and TRBJ2-5, with no clear D. V was shortened by 5 bases and J by 1 base, with 11 bases between the two germline ends. Per the germline V gene, CDR1 is LGHDT and CDR2 is YNNKEL (reference sequence). The CDR3 loop spans 14 amino acids. The CDR3 nucleotides are TGTGCCAGCAGCGCAAGCGAGACCCAAGAGACCCAGTACTTC. It translates to CASSASETQETQYF.

This clonotype was observed at least ten times. V gene TRBV20-1 combines with J gene TRBJ2-3; 7 bases agree with TRBD2. CDR3 length: 14 amino acids. From germline, CDR1 is DFQATT and CDR2 SNEGSKA (reference sequence). V lost 3 bases and J lost 1; bases outside the gene matches: 4. The DNA of the CDR3 is TGCAGTGCTAGTACCCTAGCGGGCACAGATACGCAGTATTTT. Its protein is CSASTLAGTDTQYF.

This clonotype was observed many times. The chain employs TRBV5-1 and TRBJ2-3; a possible D gene is TRBD2 (6 bases). CDR3 length equals 15 residues. The V and J ends lost 4 bases and 6 bases respectively, with 18 bases between them. Germline CDR1 reads SGHRS; CDR2 reads YFSETQ. The chain's CDR3 is CASSKEGRFLDTQYF. The CDR3 coding sequence is TGCGCCAGCAGCAAGGAGGGTAGGTTCTTGGATACGCAGTATTTT. Using reference TRBV5-1 and TRBJ2-3 for the parts outside the CDR3, the full variable domain is KAGVTQTPRYLIKTRGQQVTLSCSPISGHRSVSWYQQTPGQGLQFLFEYFSETQRNKGNFPGRFSGRQFSNSRSEMNVSTLELGDSALYLCASSKEGRFLDTQYFGPGTRLTVL.

The CDR3 nucleotides are TGTGCCAGCAGTGAGATCGGACAGAACTATGGCTACACCTTC. The encoded protein is CASSEIGQNYGYTF. The chain combines TRBV6-1 with TRBJ1-2, with TRBD1 as a possible D gene (6 bases). The ends were cut back, 3 bases at V and 2 bases at J, with 10 bases in the middle. This CDR3 has 14 amino acids. CDR1 and CDR2 (germline): MNHNS, SASEGT.

This clonotype was detected many times. The genes are TRBV7-3 and TRBJ2-1; tentative D call: TRBD2 (6 bases). This CDR3 is built from 14 residues. The V gene lost 1 base and the J gene lost 8 bases, with 12 bases spanning the gap. Germline CDR1 SGHTA, CDR2 FQGTGA. The CDR3 DNA sequence: TGTGCCAGCAGCTTAATGGGACTCCACGATGAGCAGTTCTTC. This gives the protein CASSLMGLHDEQFF.

This clonotype was observed at least ten times. The rearrangement links TRBV10-2 to TRBJ1-2; D uncertain. Germline CDR1 reads WSHSY; CDR2 reads SAAADI. V lost 5 bases and J lost 3, with 13 bases in between. The CDR3 is made up of 14 amino acids. DNA of the CDR3: TGCGCCAGCAGTCCGATCGGGGTTTACTATGGCTACACCTTC. Protein product: CASSPIGVYYGYTF.

This clonotype was recorded at least ten times. This chain joins TRBV18 and TRBJ1-3, with TRBD1 matching 7 bases. The CDR3 runs 16 residues. Losses at the gene ends were 3 bases for V and 0 bases for J; bases not matched to a gene: 5. In germline, CDR1 is KGHSH, CDR2 LQKENI. The CDR3 coding sequence is TGTGCCAGCTCACCGACGGGGGACAGCTCTGGAAACACCATATATTTT. This encodes CASSPTGDSSGNTIYF. The full variable domain, its missing parts supplied by reference TRBV18 and TRBJ1-3, is NAGVMQNPRHLVRRRGQEARLRCSPMKGHSHVYWYRQLPEEGLKFMVYLQKENIIDESGMPKERFSAEFPKEGPSILRIQQVVRGDSAAYFCASSPTGDSSGNTIYFGEGSWLTVV.

This clonotype was recorded at least ten times. This chain joins TRBV2 and TRBJ1-1; D not resolved. Germline CDR1 is SNHLY and CDR2 is FYNNEI. The V end was cut by 8 bases, the J end by 0 bases, with 16 bases between. The CDR3 runs to 15 residues. CDR3: CASGGRNIMNTEAFF. CDR3 bases: TGTGCCAGCGGAGGACGGAACATTATGAACACTGAAGCTTTCTTT.

This chain uses TRBV7-8 with TRBJ1-6; no definite D call. Germline CDR1 reads SGHVS; CDR2 reads FQNEAQ. The CDR3 spans 16 residues. V was pared by 5 bases and J by 5 bases, with 16 bases between. The CDR3 region is CASSHRRTVNNSPLHF. In DNA form, the CDR3 reads TGTGCCAGCAGCCACCGACGGACGGTTAATAATTCACCCCTCCACTTT.

This clonotype was detected many times. The rearrangement joins TRBV2 to TRBJ2-5; 12 bases fit TRBD2. Germline CDR1 SNHLY, CDR2 FYNNEI. With 3 bases clipped from V and 0 bases from J, the junction kept 17 bases outside the gene matches. CDR3 length equals 21 residues. The CDR3 DNA reads TGTGCCAGCAGTGACTTACCCCGACCGACCGGGACTAGCGGGTACCAAGAGACCCAGTACTTC. Protein: CASSDLPRPTGTSGYQETQYF.

A remark on this clonotype: A junction end diverges from the germline sequence, so it may reflect a read error. V gene TRBV6-2 or TRBV6-3 combines with J gene TRBJ2-7; TRBD2 might be the D (5 bases). Germline V gives CDR1 MNHEY, CDR2 SVGEGT. This CDR3 spans 11 amino acids. In DNA, the CDR3 is TGTGCCAGCACTGGCGGGTACGGGCAGTACTTC. Translated: CASTGGYGQYF.

This clonotype was seen ten or more times. The chain recombines TRBV11-2 with TRBJ2-1, with a weak D call TRBD1 (5 bases). V was shortened by 5 bases and J by 4 bases, with 9 bases between the two germline ends. The germline V gene has CDR1 SGHAT and CDR2 FQNNGV. The CDR3 is 13 amino acids. The CDR3 nucleotides are TGTGCCAGCAGCGGCGACAGATACAATGAGCAGTTCTTC. Protein sequence: CASSGDRYNEQFF.

This clonotype was counted ten times or more. The chain recombines TRBV20-1 with TRBJ2-7; 10 bases map to TRBD2. The CDR3 sequence is 15 residues long. The germline CDR1 and CDR2 sequences are DFQATT and SNEGSKA (reference sequence). With V trimmed by 0 bases and J by 0 bases, 2 bases remained unmatched. The CDR3 sequence: CSARDASGSSYEQYF. DNA for the CDR3: TGCAGTGCTAGAGATGCTAGCGGGAGCTCCTACGAGCAGTACTTC.

This clonotype showed up many times. This rearrangement joins TRBV20-1 to TRBJ2-7, with TRBD2 identical over 7 bases. The CDR3 spans 14 residues. The germline CDR1 and CDR2 sequences are DFQATT and SNEGSKA (reference sequence). Trimming cost V 4 bases and J 2 bases; bases outside gene matches: 8. The CDR3 spells CSATNPSGTYEQYF. The DNA for the CDR3 is TGCAGTGCTACAAACCCTAGCGGCACCTACGAGCAGTACTTC.

The sample holds many counts of this clonotype. The J gene is TRBJ2-7, the V gene TRBV6-2 or TRBV6-3, with TRBD2 identical over 7 bases. The CDR3 runs 12 residues. The germline V gene encodes CDR1 MNHEY and CDR2 SVGEGT. J was trimmed by 3 bases and V by 7 bases; bases with no gene match: 3. The CDR3 sequence: CASTKRGYEQYF. Here the CDR3 DNA reads TGTGCCAGCACGAAGCGGGGCTACGAGCAGTACTTC.

In its sample, this clonotype was seen many times. The genes are TRBV18 and TRBJ1-2; D is perhaps TRBD1 (5 bases). Trimming removed 6 bases from V and 4 bases from J, with 15 bases in between. This CDR3 comprises 14 residues. Germline CDR1 is KGHSH and CDR2 is LQKENI. The CDR3 DNA reads as TGTGCCAGCTCCCCCGGGGCCCAATCCTATGGCTACACCTTC. Protein product: CASSPGAQSYGYTF.

This clonotype was counted many times. The genes are TRBV5-6 and TRBJ2-1; no definite D call. Between the trimmed V and J ends, which lost 3 bases and 9 bases, there was a span of 7 bases. This CDR3 has 11 residues. Germline V gene sequence: CDR1 SGHDT, CDR2 YYEEEE. In nucleotides, the CDR3 is TGTGCCAGCAGCTCCCTGAGTGAGCAGTTCTTC. It encodes CASSSLSEQFF.

This chain links TRBV29-1 with TRBJ2-1; 12 bases fit TRBD2. Germline assignment: CDR1 SQVTM and CDR2 ANQGSEA. This CDR3 has 17 residues. After removal of 3 bases from V and 4 bases from J, the junction contained 10 bases not matched to a gene. CDR3 nucleotides: TGCAGCGTTGAGCCACTGCCGGGACTAGCGGGTTACAATGAGCAGTTCTTC. It codes for CSVEPLPGLAGYNEQFF.

J is TRBJ2-1 and V is TRBV5-1; TRBD2 might be the D (5 bases). V was shortened by 8 bases and J by 3 bases, with 18 bases between the two germline ends. Germline V gene sequence: CDR1 SGHRS, CDR2 YFSETQ. The CDR3 has 15 residues. The CDR3 DNA reads TGCGCCAGTTGCTTCATGGGAGTTGGCTACAATGAGCAGTTCTTC. It translates to CASCFMGVGYNEQFF. Filled out from reference TRBV5-1 and TRBJ2-1, the complete variable domain reads KAGVTQTPRYLIKTRGQQVTLSCSPISGHRSVSWYQQTPGQGLQFLFEYFSETQRNKGNFPGRFSGRQFSNSRSEMNVSTLELGDSALYLCASCFMGVGYNEQFFGPGTRLTVL.

This sequence joins TRBV11-2 and TRBJ2-7; 9 nucleotides match TRBD2. V trimming: 6 bases; J trimming: 6 bases; junction bases outside the gene matches: 9. The germline V gene encodes CDR1 SGHAT and CDR2 FQNNGV. CDR3 length: 14 amino acids. CDR3 loop: CASRRAGGPREQYF. CDR3 bases: TGTGCCAGCAGAAGGGCGGGAGGGCCTCGCGAGCAGTACTTC.

This clonotype occurred many times. The V and J genes are TRBV20-1 and TRBJ1-1; TRBD1 matches at 7 bases. Per the germline V gene, CDR1 is DFQATT and CDR2 is SNEGSKA (reference sequence). V was clipped by 2 bases and J by 0 bases; unmatched bases: 6. The CDR3 contains 15 residues. This CDR3 is CSARSSGQMNTEAFF. The CDR3 DNA is TGCAGTGCTAGATCGTCGGGACAGATGAACACTGAAGCTTTCTTT.

This clonotype has ten or more counts. The J gene is TRBJ1-6, the V gene TRBV7-2, with 9 positions matching TRBD1. Trimming cost V 5 bases and J 7 bases; bases outside gene matches: 3. CDR3 size: 14 residues. Germline values: CDR1 SGHTA, CDR2 FQGNSA. CDR3 residues: CASSTGTGNSPLHF. The CDR3 region has the DNA TGTGCCAGCAGCACCGGGACAGGGAATTCACCCCTCCACTTT.

This clonotype showed up many times. The chain joins TRBV7-8 to TRBJ2-1, with D uncertain. Looked up from germline, CDR1 is SGHVS and CDR2 is FQNEAQ. The V end was cut by 0 bases, the J end by 5 bases, with 5 bases between. The CDR3 length is 13 residues. The CDR3, as DNA: TGTGCCAGCAGCTTAGCTTATAACAATGAGCAGTTCTTC. It yields the protein CASSLAYNNEQFF. The whole variable domain, remainder taken from reference TRBV7-8 and TRBJ2-1, is GAGVSQSPRYKVAKRGQDVALRCDPISGHVSLFWYQQALGQGPEFLTYFQNEAQLDKSGLPSDRFFAERPEGSVSTLKIQRTQQEDSAVYLCASSLAYNNEQFFGPGTRLTVL.